This is a list of T cell receptor beta chains from one sample in a study of OX40 agonist ivuxolimab in advanced cancers. Clones were sequenced by immunoSEQ multiplex PCR, and TCRdb holds only the in-frame ones, with some missing. The sample lists under 110,000 clones; just over 90% were seen once. The source material was CD4+ or CD8+ T cells sorted from blood, sampled in a trial of the OX40 agonist ivuxolimab. Source of these receptors: an adult with an advanced solid tumor such as melanoma, head and neck, liver or kidney cancer. The CDR3 runs from the conserved cysteine through the conserved F or W.

TRBJ2-3,TRBV6-6,CASSPLPDTQYF
TRBJ2-6,TRBV6-5,CASSNLGAGANVLTF
TRBJ2-7,TRBV28,CASSLVWKSSYEQYF
TRBJ2-3,TRBV15,CATSPRTGAKDTQYF
TRBJ2-1,TRBV4-2,CASSQDFGDNEQFF
TRBJ2-2,TRBV27,CASSYASRANTGELFF
TRBJ2-3,TRBV28,CASPPELGLAGGTDTQYF
TRBJ1-1,TRBV6-5,CASSSDTTTEAFF
TRBJ2-7,TRBV5-1,CASSLGLAPDEQYF
.,TRBV5-8,CASSKNYEQYF
TRBJ1-6,TRBV7-2,CASSLAGQFTALHF
TRBJ2-7,TRBV6-1,CASSRDRGHEQYF
TRBJ1-2,TRBV28,CASSPGTGGTYGYTF
TRBJ1-3,TRBV6-5,CASSYSGGNTIYF
TRBJ1-3,TRBV18,CASSPSPGSNTIYF
TRBJ2-7,TRBV11-2,CASLNRDRGRFEQYF
TRBJ2-5,TRBV19,CASRRGETQYF
TRBJ1-1,TRBV27,CASSPRQGMGTEAFF
TRBJ1-1,TRBV11-2,CASSLGGGPYTEAFF
TRBJ1-2,TRBV6-6,CASSLAAYGYTF
TRBJ2-2,TRBV5-6,CASSLHGTGELFF
TRBJ1-3,TRBV5-8,CASRRDRGPGNTIYF
TRBJ2-5,TRBV6-1,CASSDWTGVVTQYF
TRBJ2-3,TRBV9,CASSKGGTTDTQYF